This T cell receptor beta chain is from a study of Ad26.COV2.S vaccination and SARS-CoV-2 variants. Study-level background: Each vaccinee took Ad26.COV2.S intramuscularly, once or twice 56 days apart.

Study-wide results and limits: CD8+ and CD4+ T cells specific for spike reportedly responded with substantial breadth after vaccination. There was a possibility that the TCR breadth and depth analyses underestimated total T cell responses.

Germline V CDR1 and CDR2: SGHTA, FQGTGA. This CDR3 comprises 15 residues. V dropped 5 bases and J dropped 0 bases, with 11 bases sitting between them. TCRdb keeps only in-frame clones here, not all; method: immunoSEQ multiplex PCR. The top ten clones hold about 1.9% of a sample with about 370,000 clones, over 75% of them seen once. Turning to this clone: Its antigen is unidentified.

Documented treatment: some 20 received Ad26.COV2.S at low or high dose, single or two shots; about 5 received placebo; per-sample allocation not given. Sample collection was performed on day 63 after the first vaccine or placebo injection. The sample was peripheral blood, taken in a trial of Ad26.COV2.S vaccine versus placebo. The rearrangement uses TRBV7-3 and TRBJ2-1; a weak D match, TRBD2 (6 bases). This clonotype was obtained from a person aged 18-65 years who received the Ad26.COV2.S COVID-19 vaccine or a placebo. This chain's CDR3 is CASSPLAGSYNEQFF. As DNA, the CDR3 is TGTGCCAGCAGCCCACTAGCTGGCTCCTACAATGAGCAGTTCTTC.